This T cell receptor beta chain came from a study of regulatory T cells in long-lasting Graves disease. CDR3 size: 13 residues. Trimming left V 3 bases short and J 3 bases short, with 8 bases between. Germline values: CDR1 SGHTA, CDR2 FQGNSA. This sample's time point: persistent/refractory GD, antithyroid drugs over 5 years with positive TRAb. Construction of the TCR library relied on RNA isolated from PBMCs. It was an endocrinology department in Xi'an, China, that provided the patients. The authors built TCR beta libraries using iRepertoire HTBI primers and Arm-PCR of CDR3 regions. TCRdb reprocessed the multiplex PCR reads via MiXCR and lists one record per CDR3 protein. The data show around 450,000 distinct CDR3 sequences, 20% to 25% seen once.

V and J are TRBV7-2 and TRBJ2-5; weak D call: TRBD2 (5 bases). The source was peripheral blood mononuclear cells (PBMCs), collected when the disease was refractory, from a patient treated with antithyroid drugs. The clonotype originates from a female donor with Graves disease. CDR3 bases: TGTGCCAGCAGCTTTAAGGGAGAAGAGACCCAGTACTTC. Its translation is CASSFKGEETQYF.